This is a list of T cell receptor beta chains from one sample in a study of T cell changes during pregnancy in multiple sclerosis. Libraries were prepared by immunoSEQ multiplex PCR; TCRdb keeps only in-frame clonotypes and omits some of them. The sample holds about 49,000 clones; roughly 94% are singletons and the top ten take about 5.5%. The input for sequencing was CD8+ T cells from peripheral blood mononuclear cells, taken before pregnancy. Receptor source: a female donor with multiple sclerosis, enrolled in a pregnancy study. The conserved cysteine and the conserved F or W are not part of the CDR3 here. Clone sizes are given selectively: once, few, many, or a class where the clone is expanded.

j_call clone_size v_call cdr3_length cdr3_aa
TRBJ1-4 NA TRBV4-1 13 ASSQDRQLNEKLF
TRBJ1-3 once TRBV6-1 12 ASSPPGQLNTIY
TRBJ2-1 NA TRBV27 11 ASGAETYNEQF
TRBJ2-2 NA TRBV14 13 ASSQVGRITGELF
TRBJ2-6 NA TRBV2 12 ASSPTGGANVLT
TRBJ2-7 once TRBV19 11 ATQTGGSYEQY
TRBJ2-3 NA TRBV9 12 ASSDRAGTDTQY
TRBJ2-1 NA TRBV5-1 16 ASFPGHMERLAYNEQF
TRBJ2-3 NA TRBV6-1 15 ASSDLAGGPSVDTQY
TRBJ2-7 few TRBV29-1 10 SVETGSGEQY
TRBJ2-7 NA TRBV9 12 ASSVGSGAFEQY
TRBJ2-1 NA TRBV19 14 ASSPGGLAGYNEQF
TRBJ2-7 NA TRBV28 11 ASRAGQTYEQY
TRBJ2-2 NA TRBV25-1 12 ASEDQGGTGELF
TRBJ1-4 NA TRBV11-2 13 ASSFPGLTGEKLF
TRBJ1-1 NA TRBV29-1 11 SGRTGEGTEAF
TRBJ1-1 NA TRBV6-5 13 ASSYGTIMNTEAF
TRBJ2-3 NA TRBV7-8 12 ASSPTGRGDTQY
TRBJ2-7 NA TRBV4-2 12 ASSQDPSSYEQY
TRBJ2-1 NA TRBV21-1 14 ASRPRGRTANNEQF
TRBJ1-1 NA TRBV10-2 12 ASRDTVGGTEAF
TRBJ2-5 NA TRBV5-8 12 ASSLGRGGKTQY
TRBJ1-1 NA TRBV10-2 11 ASTPDKNTEAF
TRBJ2-7 NA TRBV19 13 ASSMRGKRKYEQY
TRBJ2-7 NA TRBV7-8 13 ASSLATGLIYEQY
TRBJ1-1 NA TRBV5-6 13 ASSLAGGRNTEAF
TRBJ2-1 NA TRBV5-6 11 ASSLGRGWKQF
TRBJ1-2 few TRBV7-9 10 ASGQGNYGYT
TRBJ1-1 NA TRBV5-1 10 ASKETGPEAF